This T cell receptor beta chain was recovered during a study of T cell changes during pregnancy in multiple sclerosis. The protocol was immunoSEQ multiplex PCR, while the TCRdb copy is restricted to in-frame clones and leaves out a portion. The data show some 110,000 clones, roughly 92% seen once. This CDR3 contains 15 residues. The germline CDR1 and CDR2 sequences are SGHRS and YFSETQ. The V and J ends lost 5 bases and 5 bases, in that order; junction bases with no gene match: 4. The rearrangement joins TRBV5-1 to TRBJ2-1; 13 positions agree with TRBD2. Sequenced material: peripheral blood, taken in the third trimester of pregnancy. The sequence was collected from a female donor with multiple sclerosis, enrolled in a pregnancy study. The CDR3 sequence: CASRAGLAGNNEQFF. In nucleotides, the CDR3 is TGCGCCAGCAGGGCGGGACTAGCGGGGAACAATGAGCAGTTCTTC.